The rows below give T cell receptor beta chains drawn from one sample of a study of spatial heterogeneity in lung cancer. TCRdb fed the 5' RACE reads into MiXCR, producing one record per CDR3 protein. The profile shows roughly 4,100 distinct CDR3 sequences, under 45% of them singletons. Material: lung tumor tissue, obtained at surgery. Source of these receptors: a male donor with early-stage non-small cell lung cancer. CDR3s include the opening cysteine and the closing phenylalanine or tryptophan. A D gene is named only where the DNA matches it firmly. Clone size is stated in some rows and not others, as once, few, many or a class when expanded.

d_gene: -
v_gene: TRBV6-5
len: 15
j_gene: TRBJ2-7
abundance: many
CDR3aa: CASSYSSRGSYEQYF
CDR3nt: TGTGCCAGCAGTTACTCGTCCCGCGGTTCCTACGAGCAGTACTTC

d_gene: -
v_gene: TRBV12-3/TRBV12-4
len: 12
j_gene: TRBJ2-2
abundance: -
CDR3aa: CASPRGARELFF
CDR3nt: TGTGCCAGCCCCCGGGGGGCCAGGGAGCTGTTTTTT

d_gene: TRBD2
v_gene: TRBV5-4
len: 17
j_gene: TRBJ2-7
abundance: -
CDR3aa: CASSTGTSGGAGYEQYF
CDR3nt: TGTGCCAGCAGCACCGGGACTAGCGGGGGGGCCGGGTACGAGCAGTACTTC

d_gene: -
v_gene: TRBV10-3
len: 15
j_gene: TRBJ2-7
abundance: many
CDR3aa: CAISERTGLSYEQYF
CDR3nt: TGTGCCATCAGTGAAAGGACGGGATTATCCTACGAGCAGTACTTC

d_gene: -
v_gene: TRBV20-1
len: 13
j_gene: TRBJ2-4
abundance: few
CDR3aa: CSASRVAKNIQYF
CDR3nt: TGCAGTGCTAGTAGAGTAGCCAAAAACATTCAGTACTTC

d_gene: -
v_gene: TRBV3-1
len: 16
j_gene: TRBJ2-5
abundance: few
CDR3aa: CASSPGAGTAQETQYF
CDR3nt: TGTGCCAGCAGCCCGGGAGCCGGGACAGCGCAAGAGACCCAGTACTTC

d_gene: -
v_gene: TRBV7-3
len: 13
j_gene: TRBJ2-4
abundance: few
CDR3aa: CASSLKGGGIQYF
CDR3nt: TGTGCCAGCAGCTTAAAGGGGGGCGGCATTCAGTACTTC

d_gene: -
v_gene: TRBV6-5
len: 13
j_gene: TRBJ2-7
abundance: -
CDR3aa: CASRFYGTYEQYF
CDR3nt: TGTGCCAGCAGATTCTATGGCACCTACGAGCAGTACTTC

d_gene: -
v_gene: TRBV7-9
len: 12
j_gene: TRBJ1-2
abundance: medium-sized
CDR3aa: CASSPVDYGYTF
CDR3nt: TGTGCCAGCAGCCCGGTGGACTATGGCTACACCTTC

d_gene: -
v_gene: TRBV24-1
len: 16
j_gene: TRBJ2-3
abundance: -
CDR3aa: CATSDPGSGGADTQYF
CDR3nt: TGTGCCACCAGTGATCCGGGATCGGGTGGAGCAGATACGCAGTATTTT

d_gene: TRBD1
v_gene: TRBV29-1
len: 15
j_gene: TRBJ2-2
abundance: medium-sized
CDR3aa: CSVASGTGRTGELFF
CDR3nt: TGCAGCGTCGCTTCCGGGACAGGGCGAACCGGGGAGCTGTTTTTT

d_gene: -
v_gene: TRBV19
len: 19
j_gene: TRBJ2-5
abundance: few
CDR3aa: CASSIVSGMWAGRQETQYF
CDR3nt: TGTGCCAGTAGTATAGTATCGGGAATGTGGGCAGGGAGACAAGAGACCCAGTACTTC

d_gene: TRBD2
v_gene: TRBV12-3/TRBV12-4
len: 14
j_gene: TRBJ2-1
abundance: -
CDR3aa: CASRSSGTSFEQFF
CDR3nt: TGTGCCAGCAGAAGTTCCGGGACTAGCTTTGAGCAGTTCTTC

d_gene: -
v_gene: TRBV27
len: 16
j_gene: TRBJ2-7
abundance: medium-sized
CDR3aa: CASSLTSGTLIYEQYF
CDR3nt: TGTGCCAGCAGTTTAACAAGCGGAACCCTTATCTACGAGCAGTACTTC

d_gene: -
v_gene: TRBV20-1
len: 13
j_gene: TRBJ2-3
abundance: -
CDR3aa: CSARVNRRDTQYF
CDR3nt: TGCAGTGCTAGGGTAAACCGTAGGGATACGCAGTATTTT

d_gene: -
v_gene: TRBV10-3
len: 12
j_gene: TRBJ1-1
abundance: few
CDR3aa: CAISAPNTEAFF
CDR3nt: TGTGCCATCAGCGCTCCGAACACTGAAGCTTTCTTT

d_gene: -
v_gene: TRBV3-1
len: 15
j_gene: TRBJ1-6
abundance: -
CDR3aa: CASSQVSGINSPLHF
CDR3nt: TGTGCCAGCAGCCAAGTGAGTGGCATCAATTCACCCCTCCACTTT

d_gene: TRBD1
v_gene: TRBV20-1
len: 16
j_gene: TRBJ2-1
abundance: -
CDR3aa: CSARRAGTGFYNEQFF
CDR3nt: TGCAGTGCTAGAAGGGCCGGGACAGGATTTTACAATGAGCAGTTCTTC

d_gene: -
v_gene: TRBV29-1
len: 13
j_gene: TRBJ1-5
abundance: -
CDR3aa: CSVEDQAGQPQHF
CDR3nt: TGCAGCGTTGAAGATCAAGCCGGTCAGCCCCAGCATTTT